The clone carrying this T cell receptor (beta chain) was recorded at least ten times. Germline V gene sequence: CDR1 SNHLY, CDR2 FYNNEI. This CDR3 is built from 14 residues. Deletions cut 3 bases from V and 7 bases from J, with 13 bases between. The time point here: healthy volunteer bleed at 2 weeks. Unfractionated whole blood was the source from which total RNA was extracted. This record belongs to a study of human T cells and chemical hapten exposure. Study details: Slight differences in pooled library volume were the main source of varying TCR yields across samples.

The library tagged individual cDNA molecules with unique molecular identifiers. MiXCR was run by TCRdb on the RACE reads, yielding one entry per CDR3 protein. The repertoire holds about 46,000 distinct CDR3 sequences, with roughly 4.5% as singletons. The rearrangement uses TRBV2 and TRBJ1-5; unclear D gene. This receptor was taken from a female donor in good health. Some clones in this sample may be carry-over from other donors' samples. Sequenced material: whole blood. CDR3 residues: CASSDAALLQPQHF. In DNA, the CDR3 is TGTGCCAGCAGTGATGCGGCCCTATTACAGCCCCAGCATTTT.